This TCR beta chain was sequenced for a study of brain T cells in children with intractable seizures. Looked up from germline, CDR1 is LGHNA and CDR2 is YNFKEQ. This CDR3 contains 15 residues. V gave up 0 bases and J gave up 5 bases, with 13 bases separating them. The table came from immunoSEQ multiplex PCR; TCRdb's copy has only in-frame clones and leaves some out. The sample lists 8,500 to 9,500 clones; 69% were seen once. This clone was picked up one time. Surgery cases with the highest brain T cell transcript signatures were chosen for sequencing. The source was resected brain tissue, collected at surgery. This chain links TRBV4-2 with TRBJ1-2; possibly TRBD1 for D (5 bases). This receptor was identified in a girl aged 2 to 10 with tuberous sclerosis and intractable seizures. The CDR3 bases are TGTGCCAGCAGCCAAGATCGGGGGGTTGGGTATGGCTACACCTTC. As protein: CASSQDRGVGYGYTF.